This is a list of T cell receptor beta chains from one sample in a study of shared clonotypes between healthy human individuals. Clones were sequenced by immunoSEQ multiplex PCR, and TCRdb holds only the in-frame ones, with some missing. Among roughly 2 million clones listed, around 96% were seen once. The sample comprised naive CD8+ T cells sorted from blood. These receptor sequences come from a man aged 18 to 29 in good health. Both conserved end residues are part of each CDR3. Each record gives: V gene, D gene, clone size, J gene, CDR3 DNA, CDR3 protein. D genes are given only for firm matches. Expanded clones get a size class; other rows say once, few or many, or leave the size out.

TRBV5-4	.	.	TRBJ2-5	TGTGCCAGCAGTCCGGGAACTGGCGAAGAGACCCAGTACTTC	CASSPGTGEETQYF
TRBV7-9	.	.	TRBJ2-2	TGTGCCAGCACCCCGGTTACCGGGGAGCTGTTTTTT	CASTPVTGELFF
TRBV19	.	.	TRBJ2-2	TGTGCCAGTAGTAATACAGGGTTGGGGGATACCGGGGAGCTGTTTTTT	CASSNTGLGDTGELFF
TRBV27	.	.	TRBJ1-2	TGTGCCAGCAGCTTTGGGGACTCCTATGGCTACACCTTC	CASSFGDSYGYTF
TRBV14	.	.	TRBJ2-6	TGTGCCAGCAGCTACAGCTCTGGGGCCAACGTCCTGACTTTC	CASSYSSGANVLTF
TRBV28	TRBD2	few	TRBJ2-7	TGTGCCAGCAGTTTGGGGGGGTCTGCAGCCTACGAGCAGTACTTC	CASSLGGSAAYEQYF
TRBV5-1	.	.	TRBJ2-7	TGCGCCAGCAGCTTGGACACCTACTACGAGCAGTACTTC	CASSLDTYYEQYF
TRBV4-1	TRBD2	.	TRBJ2-3	TGCGCCAGCAGCAAGCTGGGACTAGGAACAGATACGCAGTATTTT	CASSKLGLGTDTQYF
TRBV4-1	.	.	TRBJ1-1	TGCGCCAGCAGCCAAGTCAGTGTTCACAGGGACACTGAAGCTTTCTTT	CASSQVSVHRDTEAFF
TRBV2	.	.	TRBJ1-1	TGTGCCACCCGCCCTCAGGGGCACACTGAAGCTTTCTTT	CATRPQGHTEAFF
TRBV7-9	.	.	TRBJ2-7	TGTGCCAGCAGCGCGGGTCTAACCGGCTTCGAGCAGTACTTC	CASSAGLTGFEQYF
TRBV9	.	.	TRBJ1-2	TGTGCCAGCAGCTCAATGAGGATGGGAGGCAACTATGGCTACACCTTC	CASSSMRMGGNYGYTF
TRBV29-1	.	.	TRBJ1-3	TGCAGCGTGGTAGACGGGAGCTCTGGAAACACCATATATTTT	CSVVDGSSGNTIYF
TRBV9	.	.	TRBJ2-7	TGTGCCAGCAGCGTTAACGAGGCAGGGGATTTATTCGAGCAGTACTTC	CASSVNEAGDLFEQYF
TRBV9	.	once	TRBJ1-3	TGTGCCAGCAGCGTATATGGGGAAACTGGAAACACCATATATTTT	CASSVYGETGNTIYF
TRBV27	.	.	TRBJ2-1	TGTGCCAGCAGTCTCAATTTCCTTGGTGAGCAGTTCTTC	CASSLNFLGEQFF
TRBV6-6	.	.	TRBJ2-7	TGTGCCAGCAGTTACTCGATCGGACTTTACGAGCAGTACTTC	CASSYSIGLYEQYF
TRBV19	.	.	TRBJ1-5	TGTGCCAGTAGTATAGACAAGAGTAGCAATCAGCCCCAGCATTTT	CASSIDKSSNQPQHF
TRBV9	.	.	TRBJ1-2	TGTGCCAGCAGCCCCAAGCCCATAACCAACTATGGCTACACCTTC	CASSPKPITNYGYTF
TRBV2	.	.	TRBJ1-5	TGTGCCAGCGGGTCAGAGGGCGTAAATTACCAGCCCCAGCATTTT	CASGSEGVNYQPQHF
TRBV7-9	TRBD2	.	TRBJ2-4	TGTGCCAGCAGATCTAGCGGGGGTAACCAGTACTTC	CASRSSGGNQYF
TRBV11-2	.	.	TRBJ2-5	TGTGCCAGCAGCCGTCAAGGGAGGAAGGAGACCCAGTACTTC	CASSRQGRKETQYF
TRBV15	.	once	TRBJ2-1	TGTGCCACCAGCAGAGATCACGGAGCAGATGAGCAGTTCTTC	CATSRDHGADEQFF
TRBV6-1	TRBD1	.	TRBJ1-5	TGTGCCAGCAGTGTCACACGGGACAGCCTCAATCAGCCCCAGCATTTT	CASSVTRDSLNQPQHF
TRBV7-9	.	.	TRBJ1-3	TGTGCCAGCAGGATTATTGACACCATATATTTT	CASRIIDTIYF
TRBV29-1	TRBD2	.	TRBJ2-7	TGCAGCGTCTGGACTAGCGGTACCTCCTACGAGCAGTACTTC	CSVWTSGTSYEQYF
TRBV4-1	.	.	TRBJ2-2	TGCGCCAGCAGCCAAAGGACCACCGGGGAGCTGTTTTTT	CASSQRTTGELFF
TRBV5-6	.	.	TRBJ1-2	TGTGCCAGCAGCTTGGGAGGGAATACCCTCGGCTACACCTTC	CASSLGGNTLGYTF
TRBV5-6	.	.	TRBJ2-7	TGTGCCAGCAGCTTAGAGAGATCCTACGAGCAGTACTTC	CASSLERSYEQYF
TRBV5-1	.	.	TRBJ2-3	TGCGCCAGCAGCTTGGATGTTCCAGATACGCAGTATTTT	CASSLDVPDTQYF